This T cell receptor (beta chain) comes out of a study of T cell responses to AZD1222 COVID-19 vaccine. The study, taken as a whole, reports: Sampling captured repertoires only after the peak T cell response. White British donors predominated, females outnumbered males, and clonal diversity was possibly underestimated.

This CDR3 has 16 residues. Trimming removed 1 base from V and 0 bases from J, with 9 bases in between. Germline CDR1 is LNHNV and CDR2 is YYDKDF (reference sequence). Sequencing used immunoSEQ multiplex PCR; TCRdb keeps in-frame clones, though not all of them. The sample shows roughly 180,000 clones, about 90% of them seen only once. About this clone itself: What it binds is unknown.

This sequence joins TRBV15 and TRBJ1-4; no reliable D call. Specimen: peripheral blood, collected 28 days after the second AZD1222 dose. The TCR comes from an adult who received the AZD1222 COVID-19 vaccine. This chain's CDR3 is CATSRGKFATNEKLFF. The CDR3 coding sequence is TGTGCCACCAGCAGAGGGAAGTTCGCAACTAATGAAAAACTGTTTTTT.